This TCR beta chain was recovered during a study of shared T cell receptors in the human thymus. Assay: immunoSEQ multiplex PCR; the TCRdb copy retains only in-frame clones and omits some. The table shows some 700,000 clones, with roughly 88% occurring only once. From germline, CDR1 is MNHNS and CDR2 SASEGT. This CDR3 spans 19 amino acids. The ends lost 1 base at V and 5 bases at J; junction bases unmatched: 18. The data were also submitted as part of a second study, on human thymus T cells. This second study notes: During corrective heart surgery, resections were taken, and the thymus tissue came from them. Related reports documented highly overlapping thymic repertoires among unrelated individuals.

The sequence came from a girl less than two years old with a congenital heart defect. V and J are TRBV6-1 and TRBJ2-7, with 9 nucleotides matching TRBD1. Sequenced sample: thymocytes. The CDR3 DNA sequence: TGTGCCAGCAGTGAAGGGTACCCCGGGACAGGGAACTCGCGGGACGAGCAGTACTTC. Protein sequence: CASSEGYPGTGNSRDEQYF.